Listed here are 25 T cell receptor beta chains from one sample, sequenced in a study of T cell responses to AZD1222 COVID-19 vaccine. The table came from immunoSEQ multiplex PCR; TCRdb's copy has only in-frame clones and leaves some out. This table holds more than 60,000 clones, roughly 87% found once. The source material was peripheral blood, sampled on day 0 of AZD1222 vaccination. The receptors shown here come from an adult in good health.

This clone was seen only once. The chain links TRBV7-3 to TRBJ2-1; no clear D gene. There are 12 residues in the CDR3. V was clipped by 4 bases and J by 9 bases, with 10 bases between them. The germline V gene encodes CDR1 SGHTA and CDR2 FQGTGA. CDR3 loop: CASSSPESEQFF. CDR3 in DNA: TGTGCCAGCAGCTCACCAGAGAGTGAGCAGTTCTTC.

V and J are TRBV6-2 or TRBV6-3 and TRBJ1-2; unclear D gene. Germline V gives CDR1 MNHEY, CDR2 SVGEGT. This CDR3 region has 17 residues. Trimming shortened V by 1 base and J by 0 bases, and 15 bases separated the two germline ends. The CDR3 reads CASSYLASGRTNYGYTF. DNA for the CDR3: TGTGCCAGCAGTTACTTAGCGAGCGGACGGACTAACTATGGCTACACCTTC.

The gene calls are TRBV5-8 and TRBJ2-5; TRBD1 agrees at 7 bases. The V gene end was trimmed by 4 bases and the J gene end by 5 bases; junction bases not matched to a gene: 8. The CDR3 is 14 residues long. CDR1 SGHTS and CDR2 YDEGEE come from the germline V gene. The CDR3 nucleotides read TGTGCCAGCAGCACCAGACAGGGCTCGGAGACCCAGTACTTC. It yields the protein CASSTRQGSETQYF. Full variable domain (missing parts from reference TRBV5-8 and TRBJ2-5): EAGVTQSPTHLIKTRGQQATLRCSPISGHTSVYWYQQALGLGLQFLLWYDEGEERNRGNFPPRFSGRQFPNYSSELNVNALELEDSALYLCASSTRQGSETQYFGPGTRLLVL.

The rearrangement uses TRBV6-5 and TRBJ2-1; D gene uncertain. V was pared by 6 bases and J by 10 bases, with 16 bases between. Germline CDR1 reads MNHEY; CDR2 reads SVGAGI. The CDR3 loop spans 13 amino acids. Here the CDR3 reads CASRRLGVAEQFF. For the CDR3, the DNA is TGTGCCAGCAGAAGACTTGGAGTCGCCGAGCAGTTCTTC.

The chain recombines TRBV5-1 with TRBJ1-2, with 10 bases that match TRBD1. Germline values: CDR1 SGHRS, CDR2 YFSETQ. This CDR3 is 15 amino acids long. After removal of 7 bases from V and 8 bases from J, the junction contained 14 bases not matched to a gene. The CDR3 protein is CASGPPGQGSRGYTF. As DNA, the CDR3 is TGCGCCAGCGGTCCACCGGGACAGGGGAGTAGAGGCTACACCTTC.

The chain carries TRBV5-4 and TRBJ1-3; D is possibly TRBD1 (5 bases). Trimming took off 3 bases at V and 3 bases at J, with 10 bases between the two ends. The CDR3 totals 14 residues. CDR1 SGHNT and CDR2 YYREEE come from the germline V gene (reference sequence). CDR3 coding DNA: TGTGCCAGCAGCTCCCAGGGAGGTGGAAACACCATATATTTT. It encodes CASSSQGGGNTIYF.

The chain carries TRBV5-4 and TRBJ2-5; D is ambiguous. The CDR3 contains 12 residues. The germline V gene has CDR1 SGHNT and CDR2 YYREEE (reference sequence). V shed 2 bases and J shed 0 bases, with 2 bases lying between them. CDR3 nucleotides: TGTGCCAGCAGCTTTCACCAAGAGACCCAGTACTTC. It translates to CASSFHQETQYF.

This chain links TRBV19 with TRBJ2-1, with D possibly TRBD2 on 7 matching bases. V was pared by 5 bases and J by 15 bases, with 20 bases between. This CDR3 spans 13 amino acids. Looked up from germline, CDR1 is LNHDA and CDR2 is SQIVND (reference sequence). The CDR3 here is CASSVARGGERFF. CDR3 bases: TGTGCCAGTAGTGTGGCTAGGGGGGGGGAAAGGTTCTTC. The variable domain in full, with the rest retrieved from reference TRBV19 and TRBJ2-1, is DGGITQSPKYLFRKEGQNVTLSCEQNLNHDAMYWYRQDPGQGLRLIYYSQIVNDFQKGDIAEGYSVSREKKESFPLTVTSAQKNPTAFYLCASSVARGGERFFGPGTRLTVL.

This clone turned up a few times. V and J are TRBV11-2 and TRBJ1-5; TRBD1 is a possible D gene (6 bases). The V gene lost 6 bases and the J gene lost 7 bases, with 16 bases spanning the gap. The germline CDR1 and CDR2 sequences are SGHAT and FQNNGV. The CDR3 runs to 14 residues. Written as DNA, the CDR3 is TGTGCCAGCAGTAGAGGGGGGGGCGGACAGCCCCAGCATTTT. This sequence encodes CASSRGGGGQPQHF.

The rearrangement joins TRBV30 to TRBJ2-2; D is perhaps TRBD1 (6 bases). The germline gives CDR1 GTSNPN, CDR2 SVGIG (reference sequence). Trimming removed 3 bases at V and 6 bases at J, with 17 bases between. The CDR3 consists of 15 residues. The CDR3 reads CAWSRGELNAGELFF. The CDR3 nucleotides read TGTGCCTGGAGCAGGGGAGAGCTCAATGCCGGGGAGCTGTTTTTT.

The genes are TRBV9 and TRBJ2-1; TRBD2 might be the D (5 bases). Germline V CDR1 and CDR2: SGDLS, YYNGEE. The CDR3 has 13 residues. Trimming shortened V by 2 bases and J by 10 bases, and 13 bases separated the two germline ends. Here the CDR3 reads CASSVLGSGEQFF. CDR3 nucleotides: TGTGCCAGCAGCGTTTTAGGGTCGGGGGAGCAGTTCTTC.

CDR3 in amino acids: CASSQGTLGAFF. The CDR3 bases are TGTGCCAGCAGTCAAGGGACCCTAGGGGCTTTCTTT. The chain couples TRBV28 to TRBJ1-1, with a possible D match to TRBD1 (5 bases). The CDR3 sequence is 12 residues long. In germline, CDR1 is MDHEN, CDR2 SYDVKM. V was pared by 5 bases and J by 11 bases, with 15 bases between.

The chain recombines TRBV28 with TRBJ2-3, with unresolved D. This CDR3 comprises 16 residues. From germline, CDR1 is MDHEN and CDR2 SYDVKM. The V gene lost 3 bases and the J gene lost 0 bases, with 13 bases spanning the gap. The CDR3 DNA follows: TGTGCCAGCAGTTTCCAAGCTGGCGCTAGCACAGATACGCAGTATTTT. This encodes CASSFQAGASTDTQYF. Full variable domain (outside the CDR3, taken from reference TRBV28 and TRBJ2-3): DVKVTQSSRYLVKRTGEKVFLECVQDMDHENMFWYRQDPGLGLRLIYFSYDVKMKEKGDIPEGYSVSREKKERFSLILESASTNQTSMYLCASSFQAGASTDTQYFGPGTRLTVL.

The V gene is TRBV7-9, the J gene TRBJ2-1; D is perhaps TRBD2 (6 bases). The CDR3 runs 12 residues. Germline-derived CDR1 and CDR2 are SEHNR and FQNEAQ (reference sequence). The germline V and J ends were trimmed by 6 bases and 9 bases, with 12 bases remaining between them. The CDR3 here is CASRRTSFEQFF. The CDR3, as DNA: TGTGCCAGCAGACGAACTAGCTTTGAGCAGTTCTTC. Combining the CDR3 with reference TRBV7-9 and TRBJ2-1 gives the whole variable domain DTGVSQNPRHKITKRGQNVTFRCDPISEHNRLYWYRQTLGQGPEFLTYFQNEAQLEKSRLLSDRFSAERPKGSFSTLEIQRTEQGDSAMYLCASRRTSFEQFFGPGTRLTVL.

The DNA of the CDR3 is TGTGCCAGCAGCTTAGCCCCTAGCGGGAGTGGGTCAGATACGCAGTATTTT. Amino acid sequence: CASSLAPSGSGSDTQYF. The rearrangement uses TRBV7-2 and TRBJ2-3, with 10 bases fitting TRBD2. Looked up from germline, CDR1 is SGHTA and CDR2 is FQGNSA. Trimming removed 0 bases from V and 4 bases from J; junction bases left unmatched: 7. CDR3 size: 17 residues.

Only one count was recorded for this clone. V and J are TRBV6-2 or TRBV6-3 and TRBJ2-1; a possible D gene is TRBD2 (5 bases). The V gene's germline CDR1 is MNHEY and CDR2 SVGEGT. Between the trimmed V and J ends, which lost 4 bases and 13 bases, there was a span of 14 bases. The CDR3 loop spans 12 amino acids. The DNA for the CDR3 is TGTGCCAGCAGTTCCCCTAGCCTCCGCCAGTTCTTC. Its protein product is CASSSPSLRQFF.

The chain has TRBV27 and TRBJ1-1, with 7 bases lining up with TRBD1. The CDR3 totals 15 residues. Germline V CDR1 and CDR2: MNHEY, SMNVEV (reference sequence). V lost 4 bases and J lost 3; bases outside the gene matches: 8. The CDR3 DNA is TGTGCCAGCAGTTCCAAGGGGGCGGGGGACACTGAAGCTTTCTTT. Protein sequence: CASSSKGAGDTEAFF.

This sequence joins TRBV27 and TRBJ2-3; 8 nucleotides agree with TRBD1. The CDR3 loop spans 16 amino acids. The V segment lost 4 bases and the J segment 2 bases; nucleotides outside the gene matches: 8. The germline CDR1 and CDR2 sequences are MNHEY and SMNVEV (reference sequence). CDR3 protein: CASSSTGARTTDTQYF. CDR3 sequence (DNA): TGTGCCAGCAGTTCGACAGGGGCCCGTACCACAGATACGCAGTATTTT.

J is TRBJ1-4 and V is TRBV6-5; perhaps TRBD1 as D (6 bases). V gave up 2 bases and J gave up 0 bases, with 10 bases separating them. This CDR3 comprises 16 residues. Germline V gene data show CDR1 as MNHEY and CDR2 as SVGAGI. The CDR3 protein is CASSYGYRATNEKLFF. The CDR3 bases are TGTGCCAGCAGTTACGGTTACAGGGCAACTAATGAAAAACTGTTTTTT.

This rearrangement joins TRBV7-3 to TRBJ2-6, with a possible D match to TRBD1 (6 bases). Germline assignment: CDR1 SGHTA and CDR2 FQGTGA. Trimming left V 1 base short and J 1 base short, with 17 bases between. The CDR3 has 19 amino acids. The CDR3 is CASSLNRIQGTSGANVLTF. DNA of the CDR3: TGTGCCAGCAGCTTAAATCGGATACAGGGTACATCTGGGGCCAACGTCCTGACTTTC.

The rearrangement uses TRBV20-1 and TRBJ1-2; a weak D match, TRBD1 (5 bases). The CDR3 loop spans 11 amino acids. V was cut by 5 bases and J by 8 bases, with 12 bases left in between. CDR1 and CDR2 (germline): DFQATT, SNEGSKA (reference sequence). The CDR3 DNA is TGCAGTGCTTGGGGCCAAGAGGGCTACACCTTC. Its protein is CSAWGQEGYTF.

The rearrangement uses TRBV2 and TRBJ2-7, with 9 bases matching TRBD2. Germline V gene data show CDR1 as SNHLY and CDR2 as FYNNEI. This CDR3 spans 15 amino acids. Trimming took 3 bases from V and 11 from J; bases not matched to a gene: 14. Here the CDR3 reads CASSDPPWREGAEYF. The CDR3 DNA is TGTGCCAGCAGTGACCCGCCGTGGCGGGAGGGGGCCGAGTACTTC.

The V gene is TRBV12-3 or TRBV12-4, the J gene TRBJ2-7; D not certain. V shed 8 bases and J shed 0 bases, with 8 bases lying between them. The CDR3 consists of 12 residues. The CDR3 nucleotides are TGTGCCAGCGGTTCAAGCTCCTACGAGCAGTACTTC. This codes for CASGSSSYEQYF.

The chain joins TRBV18 to TRBJ1-2, with a tentative D call TRBD1 (6 bases). The CDR3 runs to 14 residues. CDR1 is KGHSH and CDR2 is LQKENI in the germline V gene. The ends were cut back, 4 bases at V and 7 bases at J, with 16 bases in the middle. CDR3 sequence reads: CASSHRQEGLGYTF. Here the CDR3 DNA reads TGTGCCAGCTCACACCGACAGGAGGGCCTTGGCTACACCTTC.

J is TRBJ2-5 and V is TRBV7-9; tentatively, D is TRBD1 or TRBD2 (6 bases each). With 1 base removed from V and 4 bases from J, the gap between germline ends came to 10 bases. Germline V gene data show CDR1 as SEHNR and CDR2 as FQNEAQ (reference sequence). The length of the CDR3 is 14 residues. The CDR3 is CASSLVGGGETQYF. CDR3 nucleotides: TGTGCCAGCAGCTTAGTAGGAGGGGGAGAGACCCAGTACTTC.